These T cell receptor beta chains were read from a single sample in a study of T cell repertoires in cytomegalovirus infection. TCRdb reanalysed the reads using MiXCR and keeps one entry per CDR3 protein. The profile shows around 300,000 distinct CDR3 sequences, around 20% of them singletons. No antigens are known for them. The specimen comprised cultured PBMCs, sampled from culture after CMV antigen stimulation. The receptors were sampled from a human donor in good health (CMV status not recorded). Some clones in this sample may be carry-over from other donors' samples. The CDR3 runs from the conserved cysteine through the conserved F or W. D genes are given only for firm matches. The size entry is marked missing in some rows and otherwise reads once, few, many or a size class.

TRBD1	TRBV7-9	many	TRBJ1-5	TGTGCCAGCAGCACCCAAGGGACAGGACTAACTCAGCCCCAGCATTTT	CASSTQGTGLTQPQHF
.	TRBV28	.	TRBJ1-2	TGTGCCAGCAGGAGGCGGGGACGGTCGAATGGCTACACCTTC	CASRRRGRSNGYTF
TRBD1	TRBV4-3	.	TRBJ2-5	TGCGCCAGCAGCCAAGTAGCAGGGGGAGCCGAGACCCAGTACTTC	CASSQVAGGAETQYF
.	TRBV7-2	many	TRBJ2-5	TGTGCCAGCGGCGGGGGCACCCCCTTGGGAGAGACCCAGTACTTC	CASGGGTPLGETQYF
.	TRBV4-1	many	TRBJ1-1	TGCGCCAGCAGCCAAGATTGGGGTGAAGCTTTCTTT	CASSQDWGEAFF
.	TRBV7-2	many	TRBJ2-3	TGTGCCAGCACTTTAAGGGGGAGAAGAGGAGATACGCAGTATTTT	CASTLRGRRGDTQYF
.	TRBV7-2	.	TRBJ2-6	TGTGCCAGCAGCTCGCCTCGCTCTGGGGCCAACGTCCTGACTTTC	CASSSPRSGANVLTF
.	TRBV7-8	many	TRBJ2-5	TGTGCCAGCAGCTTACGGGGGTTCGGGGAGACCCAGTACTTC	CASSLRGFGETQYF
TRBD1	TRBV12-3/TRBV12-4	many	TRBJ1-1	TGTGCCAGCAGTGCGACAGGGGGCTTCACTGAAGCTTTCTTT	CASSATGGFTEAFF
.	TRBV19	.	TRBJ2-1	TGTGCCAGTAGGCCATCTTTCAGCTCTTCCCCCTACAATGAGCAGTTCTTC	CASRPSFSSSPYNEQFF
.	TRBV18	.	TRBJ1-3	TGTGCCAGCTCACCACGAGAGGACCGAAACACCATATATTTT	CASSPREDRNTIYF
.	TRBV5-1	.	TRBJ1-2	TGCGCCAGCAGCTTGGAGGGGGTCGGAGCCTATGGCTACACCTTC	CASSLEGVGAYGYTF
.	TRBV7-2	many	TRBJ2-1	TGTGCCAGCAGCCCCAAGCATCGCAATGAGCAGTTCTTC	CASSPKHRNEQFF
.	TRBV7-7	many	TRBJ2-5	TGTGCTAGCAGCTTAGGGGCGGAGGAGACCCAGTACTTC	CASSLGAEETQYF
.	TRBV7-7	few	TRBJ2-1	TGTGCCAGCAGCTCCGATAGCGGAGGCTCCTACAATGAGCAGTTCTTC	CASSSDSGGSYNEQFF
TRBD1	TRBV10-3	.	TRBJ1-1	TGTGCCATCAGTGCTGGACAGGGACCGAACACTGAAGCTTTCTTT	CAISAGQGPNTEAFF
.	TRBV7-9	few	TRBJ1-2	TGTGCCAGCAGCCATGACATGGACTATGGCTACACCTTC	CASSHDMDYGYTF
TRBD2	TRBV15	.	TRBJ2-7	TGTGCCACCAGCAGAGTAAGCGGGAGGGCCGGAGAGCAGTACTTC	CATSRVSGRAGEQYF
.	TRBV6-6	.	TRBJ2-2	TGTGCCAGCAGTTACTCGACGGCCTATGTCGGGGAGCTGTTTTTT	CASSYSTAYVGELFF
TRBD1	TRBV12-3/TRBV12-4	.	TRBJ2-4	TGTGCCAGCAGCCCGGGACAGGGGATGGCCAAAAACATTCAGTACTTC	CASSPGQGMAKNIQYF